The clone carrying this TCR beta chain was found once. In the authors' workflow: Amplifying reference gene primers gave estimates of nucleated cell counts. Assay used: immunoSEQ multiplex PCR; TCRdb lists only in-frame clones, some missing. V and J calls and clone size follow that table, whereas D and trimming were derived from the DNA. In the table there are 45,000 to 55,000 clones, roughly 84% of which are singletons. This sample stems from a study of blood T cell repertoires in COVID-19. Across the study: Collection of acute and convalescent COVID-19 samples took place in the United States, Italy and Spain.

The sequencing sample was made of peripheral blood. This receptor was taken from a man aged 50 to 60 with active COVID-19.

CDR3 sequence: CSVDRGGAGELFF. CDR3 DNA: TGCAGCGTTGACCGGGGGGGCGCCGGGGAGCTGTTTTTT. The rearrangement uses TRBV29-1 and TRBJ2-2; 8 bases line up with TRBD2. The germline CDR1 and CDR2 sequences are SQVTM and ANQGSEA. CDR3 length: 13 residues. The V and J ends lost 3 bases and 6 bases, in that order; junction bases with no gene match: 3.